The 16 T cell receptor beta chains below all came from one sample that was sequenced in a study of cytomegalovirus exposure and HLA in healthy donors. 13 Jbeta primers and 60 Vbeta primers were used for the PCR. Profiled with immunoSEQ multiplex PCR; TCRdb holds only in-frame clones, not every one. The repertoire includes about 130,000 clones, 55% to 75% of them detected once, and about 2.6% sits in the top ten. The sample comprised PBMCs. These receptors were obtained from a human donor in good health.

The rearrangement joins TRBV4-1 to TRBJ2-5, with D perhaps TRBD2 (7 bases). The V gene's germline CDR1 is MGHRA and CDR2 YSYEKL. The CDR3 is made up of 16 amino acids. Trimming left V 1 base short and J 3 bases short, with 15 bases between. The CDR3 nucleotides read TGCGCCAGCAGCCAAGGGGGCGGGGGCCGGGAAGAGACCCAGTACTTC. It is translated as CASSQGGGGREETQYF.

This clone has only a few counts. The chain links TRBV29-1 to TRBJ1-2, with D maybe TRBD1 (5 bases). V gave up 6 bases and J gave up 5 bases, with 13 bases separating them. The CDR3 runs 12 residues. CDR1 SQVTM and CDR2 ANQGSEA come from the germline V gene. CDR3 sequence (DNA): TGCAGCGTGTCGGACATAAAGTATGGCTACACCTTC. Translated, it gives CSVSDIKYGYTF.

Remarks on this clone: An end of the junction does not agree with germline; a read error may underlie this. Other nucleotide sequences in the sample specify the same CDR3. The chain has TRBV7-9 and TRBJ2-1, with 8 positions matching TRBD1. CDR1 and CDR2 from the germline V gene are SEHNR and FQNEAQ (reference sequence). The CDR3 contains 12 residues. The CDR3 protein is CSSSLGDRGQFF. The DNA of the CDR3 is TGTTCCAGCAGCTTGGGAGACAGGGGGCAGTTCTTC.

This chain links TRBV29-1 with TRBJ1-2; D might be TRBD1 (6 bases). Germline V CDR1 and CDR2: SQVTM, ANQGSEA. V lost 7 bases and J 6 bases, leaving 15 bases between the germline ends. There are 12 residues in the CDR3. The CDR3 here is CSGTRGSDGYTF. The CDR3 DNA reads as TGCAGCGGCACCAGGGGATCCGATGGCTACACCTTC.

V is TRBV7-2 and J is TRBJ2-3; possibly TRBD2 for D (5 bases). Germline V gene data show CDR1 as SGHTA and CDR2 as FQGNSA. V was pared by 4 bases and J by 2 bases, with 10 bases between. The CDR3 consists of 14 residues. The CDR3 DNA reads TGTGCCAGCAGCTCGGGCGGGTTCACAGATACGCAGTATTTT. Encoded protein: CASSSGGFTDTQYF.

The rearrangement links TRBV11-3 to TRBJ2-2, with D tentatively TRBD1 (6 bases). Looked up from germline, CDR1 is SGHNT and CDR2 is YENEEA. With 1 base removed from V and 3 bases from J, the gap between germline ends came to 9 bases. This CDR3 region has 15 residues. The CDR3 DNA reads as TGTGCCAGCAGCTTAGTGAAGGGGGACACCGGGGAGCTGTTTTTT. Its protein is CASSLVKGDTGELFF.

The genes are TRBV19 and TRBJ1-5; 9 nucleotides match TRBD1. The germline gives CDR1 LNHDA, CDR2 SQIVND (reference sequence). CDR3 size: 14 residues. V dropped 4 bases and J dropped 4; count of bases not matched to a gene: 2. The CDR3 DNA follows: TGTGCCAGTAGTAGACAGGGGGGGAATCAGCCCCAGCATTTT. It translates to CASSRQGGNQPQHF.

The chain uses TRBV14 and TRBJ2-7; D unresolved. Germline CDR1 is SGHDN and CDR2 is FVKESK. V was trimmed by 4 bases and J by 3 bases, leaving 10 bases between them. This CDR3 is 13 amino acids long. The CDR3: CASSRHRNYEQYF. CDR3 DNA sequence: TGTGCCAGCAGCCGTCACAGAAACTACGAGCAGTACTTC. Looking up the rest from reference TRBV14 and TRBJ2-7 gives the full variable domain: EAGVTQFPSHSVIEKGQTVTLRCDPISGHDNLYWYRRVMGKEIKFLLHFVKESKQDESGMPNNRFLAERTGGTYSTLKVQPAELEDSGVYFCASSRHRNYEQYFGPGTRLTVT.

The J gene is TRBJ2-7, the V gene TRBV7-9, with 9 bases fitting TRBD1. J was trimmed by 2 bases and V by 5 bases; bases with no gene match: 10. The CDR3 has 16 amino acids. The germline gives CDR1 SEHNR, CDR2 FQNEAQ (reference sequence). For the CDR3, the DNA is TGTGCCAGCAGCCAAACAGACAGGGGGAGTCCCTACGAGCAGTACTTC. Residues: CASSQTDRGSPYEQYF.

V gene TRBV5-1 combines with J gene TRBJ2-7, with TRBD1 identical over 8 bases. The ends lost 9 bases at V and 0 bases at J; junction bases unmatched: 8. The CDR3 is made up of 14 amino acids. Germline loops: CDR1 SGHRS, CDR2 YFSETQ. This chain's CDR3 is CATRGQENSYEQYF. The CDR3 DNA follows: TGCGCCACCAGGGGACAGGAGAACTCCTACGAGCAGTACTTC.

This chain joins TRBV15 and TRBJ2-5, with 8 nucleotides matching TRBD2. The CDR3 loop spans 14 amino acids. V lost 1 base and J lost 7; bases outside the gene matches: 5. Germline CDR1 and CDR2: LNHNV and YYDKDF (reference sequence). CDR3 sequence: CATSRGSGDGTQYF. The CDR3 DNA sequence: TGTGCCACCAGCAGAGGTAGCGGGGACGGGACCCAGTACTTC.

The V call is TRBV27, the J call TRBJ2-5; unclear D gene. CDR3 length equals 13 residues. Germline lookup yields CDR1 MNHEY and CDR2 SMNVEV (reference sequence). V was shortened by 6 bases and J by 3 bases, with 11 bases between the two germline ends. CDR3 sequence: CASRSHLEETQYF. CDR3 bases: TGTGCCAGCAGATCACACCTAGAAGAGACCCAGTACTTC.

The V and J genes are TRBV18 and TRBJ2-2; tentatively, D is TRBD1 (5 bases). The CDR3 is 16 amino acids. The germline V and J ends were trimmed by 1 base and 5 bases, with 14 bases remaining between them. In germline, CDR1 is KGHSH, CDR2 LQKENI. CDR3 nucleotide sequence: TGTGCCAGCTCACCACTTTCTCCAGGGCAAACCGGGGAGCTGTTTTTT. This codes for CASSPLSPGQTGELFF.

This clone showed up just a few times. The chain carries TRBV5-6 and TRBJ2-7; 9 bases map to TRBD2. This CDR3 comprises 15 residues. Germline CDR1 and CDR2: SGHDT and YYEEEE. V trimming: 4 bases; J trimming: 7 bases; junction bases outside the gene matches: 12. For the CDR3, the DNA is TGTGCCAGCAGCCACCAACTAGCGGGCCATAGGGAGCAGTACTTC. It yields the protein CASSHQLAGHREQYF.

This chain joins TRBV30 and TRBJ2-5; D possibly corresponds to TRBD1 (5 bases). Germline CDR1 is GTSNPN and CDR2 is SVGIG (reference sequence). V lost 0 bases and J lost 5, with 10 bases in between. The CDR3 runs 13 residues. In nucleotides, the CDR3 is TGTGCCTGGAGTGTACAGGCAAGGGAGACCCAGTACTTC. Translating it yields CAWSVQARETQYF.

The chain joins TRBV15 to TRBJ2-7, with 9 positions matching TRBD1. The CDR3 contains 14 residues. Germline values: CDR1 LNHNV, CDR2 YYDKDF (reference sequence). The V and J ends lost 0 bases and 5 bases, in that order; junction bases with no gene match: 2. CDR3 sequence reads: CATSRDRTGDEQYF. CDR3 nucleotide sequence: TGTGCCACCAGCAGAGATCGGACAGGGGACGAGCAGTACTTC. The full variable domain, rest sourced from reference TRBV15 and TRBJ2-7, is DAMVIQNPRYQVTQFGKPVTLSCSQTLNHNVMYWYQQKSSQAPKLLFHYYDKDFNNEADTPDNFQSRRPNTSFCFLDIRSPGLGDTAMYLCATSRDRTGDEQYFGPGTRLTVT.